Reported below is one T cell receptor beta chain. Study processing details: Amplification with reference gene primers provided the estimates of nucleated cell counts. The assay was immunoSEQ multiplex PCR, and TCRdb's table has in-frame clones only and misses some. V and J calls and clone size are given by that table; D and trimming were obtained from the DNA. The table includes 250,000 to 300,000 clones, 70% to 90% detected once. This specimen comes from a study of blood T cell repertoires in COVID-19. Study-level background: Both acute and convalescent COVID-19 samples were obtained from the United States, Italy and Spain.

Germline assignment: CDR1 GTSNPN and CDR2 SVGIG (reference sequence). The CDR3 has 12 residues. V was cut by 7 bases and J by 7 bases, with 13 bases left in between. Participant age was roughly 18 to 100 years, and participants resided in about two dozen US areas. This TCR derives from a young man who had recovered from COVID-19. The sample was PBMCs or T cells enriched from blood (not recorded which). V is TRBV30 and J is TRBJ2-2; maybe TRBD2 (5 bases). The CDR3 DNA reads as TGTGCCTCCTCGAGCGGAGTCGGGGAGCTGTTTTTT. Protein sequence: CASSSGVGELFF. The whole variable domain, filled in from reference TRBV30 and TRBJ2-2, reads SQTIHQWPATLVQPVGSPLSLECTVEGTSNPNLYWYRQAAGRGLQLLFYSVGIGQISSEVPQNLSASRPQDRQFILSSKKLLLSDSGFYLCASSSGVGELFFGEGSRLTVL.